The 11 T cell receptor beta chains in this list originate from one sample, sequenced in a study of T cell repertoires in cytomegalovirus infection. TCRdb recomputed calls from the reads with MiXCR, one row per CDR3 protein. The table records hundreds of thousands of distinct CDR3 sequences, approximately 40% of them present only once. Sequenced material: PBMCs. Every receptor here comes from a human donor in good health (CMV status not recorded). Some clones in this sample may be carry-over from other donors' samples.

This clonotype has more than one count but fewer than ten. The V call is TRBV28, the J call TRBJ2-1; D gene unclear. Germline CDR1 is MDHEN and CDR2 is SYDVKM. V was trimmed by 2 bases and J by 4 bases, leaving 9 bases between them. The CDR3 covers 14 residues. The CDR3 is CASSLGQVYNEQFF. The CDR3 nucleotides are TGTGCCAGCAGTTTAGGGCAGGTTTACAATGAGCAGTTCTTC.

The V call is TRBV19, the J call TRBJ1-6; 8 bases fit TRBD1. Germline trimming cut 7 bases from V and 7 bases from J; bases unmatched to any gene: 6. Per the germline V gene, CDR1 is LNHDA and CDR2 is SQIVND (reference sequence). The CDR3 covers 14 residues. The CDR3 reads CASKRDRRNSPLHF. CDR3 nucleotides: TGTGCCAGTAAACGGGACAGGAGGAATTCACCCCTCCACTTT.

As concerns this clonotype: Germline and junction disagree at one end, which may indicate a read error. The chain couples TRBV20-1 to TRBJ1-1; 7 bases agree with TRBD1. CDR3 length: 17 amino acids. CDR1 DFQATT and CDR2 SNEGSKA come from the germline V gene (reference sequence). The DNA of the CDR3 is TGCAGTGCTAGAGCTATACAGGGGTTGTCTAGGAACACTGAAGCTTTATTT. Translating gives CSARAIQGLSRNTEALF.

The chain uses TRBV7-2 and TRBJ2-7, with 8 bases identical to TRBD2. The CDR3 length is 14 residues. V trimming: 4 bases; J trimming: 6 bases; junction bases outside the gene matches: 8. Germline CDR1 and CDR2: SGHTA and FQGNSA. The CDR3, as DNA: TGTGCCAGCAGCTCAATCGGGGGGGGCGTCGAGCAGTACTTC. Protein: CASSSIGGGVEQYF.

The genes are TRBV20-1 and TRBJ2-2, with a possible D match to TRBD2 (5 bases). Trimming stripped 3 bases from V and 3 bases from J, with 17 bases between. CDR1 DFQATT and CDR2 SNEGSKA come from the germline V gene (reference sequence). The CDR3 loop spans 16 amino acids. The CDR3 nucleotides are TGCAGTGCTAGCGCGGCTCCTCAGGAGGACACCGGGGAGCTGTTTTTT. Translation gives CSASAAPQEDTGELFF.

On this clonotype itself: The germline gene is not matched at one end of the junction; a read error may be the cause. The CDR3 protein is CACRLAGRVETQYF. The CDR3 bases are TGTGCCTGCAGATTAGCGGGAAGGGTGGAGACCCAGTACTTC. The chain links TRBV7-2 to TRBJ2-5, with TRBD2 matching over 8 bases. Per the germline V gene, CDR1 is SGHTA and CDR2 is FQGNSA. The CDR3 length is 14 residues. Complete variable domain (other parts from reference TRBV7-2 and TRBJ2-5): GAGVSQSPSNKVTEKGKDVELRCDPISGHTALYWYRQSLGQGLEFLIYFQGNSAPDKSGLPSDRFSAERTGGSVSTLTIQRTQQEDSAVYLCACRLAGRVETQYFGPGTRLLVL.

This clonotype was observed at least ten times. The CDR3 nucleotides are TGTGCCAGCAGCTTAGTGTGGAGAACCAATGAGCAGTTCTTC. It yields the protein CASSLVWRTNEQFF. The chain combines TRBV7-2 with TRBJ2-1; unclear D gene. Germline V lookup: CDR1 SGHTA, CDR2 FQGNSA. The CDR3 has 14 amino acids. The V and J ends lost 1 base and 6 bases respectively, with 10 bases between them.

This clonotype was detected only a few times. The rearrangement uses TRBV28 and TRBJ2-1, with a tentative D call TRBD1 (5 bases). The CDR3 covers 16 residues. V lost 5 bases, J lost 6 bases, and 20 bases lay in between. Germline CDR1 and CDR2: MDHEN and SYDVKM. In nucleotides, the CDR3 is TGTGCCAGCAGTACTAACCCGGCTAGGGGATCCAATGAGCAGTTCTTC. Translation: CASSTNPARGSNEQFF.

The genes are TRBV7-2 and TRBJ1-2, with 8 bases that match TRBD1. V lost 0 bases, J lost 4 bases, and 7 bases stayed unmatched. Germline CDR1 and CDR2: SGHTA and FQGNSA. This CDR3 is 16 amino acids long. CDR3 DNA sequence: TGTGCCAGCAGCTTAGCGTTGGGACAGGCGGGCTATGGCTACACCTTC. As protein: CASSLALGQAGYGYTF.

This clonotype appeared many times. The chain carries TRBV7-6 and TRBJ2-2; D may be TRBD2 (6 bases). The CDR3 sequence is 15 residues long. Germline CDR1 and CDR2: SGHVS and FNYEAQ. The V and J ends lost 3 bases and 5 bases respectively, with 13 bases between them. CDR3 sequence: CASSFGGPGTGELFF. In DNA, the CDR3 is TGTGCCAGCAGCTTCGGAGGGCCGGGAACCGGGGAGCTGTTTTTT.

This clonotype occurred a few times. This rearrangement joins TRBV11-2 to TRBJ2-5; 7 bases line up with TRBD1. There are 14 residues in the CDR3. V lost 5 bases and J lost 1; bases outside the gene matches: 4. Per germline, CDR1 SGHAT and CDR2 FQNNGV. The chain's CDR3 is CASSDRQGQETQYF. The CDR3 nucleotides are TGTGCCAGCAGCGACCGACAGGGCCAAGAGACCCAGTACTTC.